This T cell receptor (beta chain) was recorded in a study of cytomegalovirus exposure and HLA in healthy donors. The PCR was carried out with 60 Vbeta primers and 13 Jbeta primers. Clones were read by immunoSEQ multiplex PCR, and TCRdb kept only the in-frame ones, dropping some. Of roughly 150,000 clones in the sample, roughly 74% were seen once. Trimming pared 6 bases from V and 5 bases from J, leaving 10 bases between. This CDR3 spans 13 amino acids. Germline loops: CDR1 SGHDN, CDR2 FVKESK. General study points: Previously analyzed data showed that most TCR beta V segments were productive at a frequency of about 87% or about 30%. In a later analysis, several top co-occurrence clusters appeared linked to parvovirus B19, influenza, CMV and Epstein-Barr virus.

This clone turned up a few times. The antigen is undetermined. This TCR came from a man between 18 and 35 years old in good health and CMV-seropositive. The V gene is TRBV14, the J gene TRBJ2-2; D not certain. Input material: PBMCs. The CDR3 coding sequence is TGTGCCAGCAGTCTTTACATTACCGGGGAGCTGTTTTTT. Its translation: CASSLYITGELFF.